This TCR beta chain was captured by sequencing in a study of Graves' ophthalmopathy and Graves' hyperthyroidism. Study-wide findings and caveats: Blood also held most thyroid clonotypes expanded above 0.001 frequency. Ophthalmopathy was separated from stable hyperthyroidism by a 13-signature model with roughly 90% sensitivity and about 79% specificity.

CDR3 regions of TCR beta were amplified from RNA transcripts. RT-PCR was first run with HTBI primers, then multiplex PCR in a second round. TCRdb re-analysed the multiplex PCR reads in MiXCR, keeping a single row per CDR3 protein. The data show 900,000 to 1,200,000 distinct CDR3 sequences, about two fifths seen once. This clonotype has just a few counts. What it binds is not known. The CDR3 is made up of 12 amino acids. CDR1 KGHSH and CDR2 LQKENI come from the germline V gene. V was pared by 5 bases and J by 10 bases, with 14 bases between. The sequencing input was peripheral blood or thyroid tissue (not recorded which). This clonotype was obtained from an adult man with Graves' hyperthyroidism. The chain combines TRBV18 with TRBJ1-1; a possible D gene is TRBD1 (5 bases). DNA of the CDR3: TGTGCCAGCTCAGGGACGGAAGGAGCAGCTTTCTTT. Its protein product is CASSGTEGAAFF.